Listed below are T cell receptor beta chains from one sample, sequenced in a study of cytomegalovirus exposure and HLA in healthy donors. Sequencing used immunoSEQ multiplex PCR; TCRdb keeps in-frame clones, though not all of them. In the table there are some 130,000 clones, roughly 85% of which are singletons. Specimen: PBMCs. Receptor source: a man between 35 and 55 years old in good health and CMV-seropositive. Each CDR3 is given with its conserved first and last residue. A D gene is named only where the DNA matches it firmly. Clone size is not always given. Where it is, it says once, few, many or a class for expanded clones.

J: TRBJ2-1
V: TRBV27
size: .
D: TRBD2
DNA: TGTGCCAGCAGGGTAGCGGGAGGAACCTACAATGAGCAGTTCTTC
CDR3: CASRVAGGTYNEQFF

J: TRBJ2-1
V: TRBV13
size: .
D: TRBD2
DNA: TGTGCCAGCAGCTTAGGGCTAGCGGGACCGGGTTTGCTGGGGCAGTTCTTC
CDR3: CASSLGLAGPGLLGQFF

J: TRBJ2-3
V: TRBV28
size: .
D: .
DNA: TGTGCCAGCAGCTCAACATTGGGGCCGCCAGATACGCAGTATTTT
CDR3: CASSSTLGPPDTQYF

J: TRBJ2-7
V: TRBV10-3
size: .
D: .
DNA: TGTGCCATCAGGTCGGGAGCTTCCTACGAGCAGTACTTC
CDR3: CAIRSGASYEQYF

J: TRBJ1-2
V: TRBV11-2
size: .
D: .
DNA: TGTGCCAGCAGCCTAGGTGGGCAGGTCGGCTACACCTTC
CDR3: CASSLGGQVGYTF

J: TRBJ2-1
V: TRBV19
size: few
D: TRBD2
DNA: TGTGCCAGTAGTATCCGCGGGGGTGAGCAGTTCTTC
CDR3: CASSIRGGEQFF

J: TRBJ1-2
V: TRBV7-9
size: .
D: .
DNA: TGTGCCAGCAGCTACTTGGACAGCGACTATGGCTACACCTTC
CDR3: CASSYLDSDYGYTF

J: TRBJ1-5
V: TRBV5-5
size: .
D: .
DNA: TGTGCCAGCAGCTGGGTCGGCGGTCAGCCCCAGCATTTT
CDR3: CASSWVGGQPQHF

J: TRBJ1-4
V: TRBV5-1
size: .
D: TRBD1
DNA: TGCGCCAGCAGCCGCAACAGGGGCTCTAATGAAAAACTGTTTTTT
CDR3: CASSRNRGSNEKLFF

J: TRBJ1-6
V: TRBV25-1
size: .
D: TRBD1
DNA: TGTGCCAGCAGATCCGGGACAGGGGATAATTCACCCCTCCACTTT
CDR3: CASRSGTGDNSPLHF

J: TRBJ2-3
V: TRBV27
size: once
D: .
DNA: TGTGCCAGCAGTCTCACCCGGATGGGGGGCGGGGGAGATACGCAGTATTTT
CDR3: CASSLTRMGGGGDTQYF

J: TRBJ1-5
V: TRBV5-1
size: .
D: TRBD1
DNA: TGCGCCAGCAGCTTGGCAGGGGGTAATCAGCCCCAGCATTTT
CDR3: CASSLAGGNQPQHF

J: TRBJ2-3
V: TRBV30
size: .
D: .
DNA: TGTGCCTGGACGGGGAATTGGTTGGAGACAGATACGCAGTATTTT
CDR3: CAWTGNWLETDTQYF